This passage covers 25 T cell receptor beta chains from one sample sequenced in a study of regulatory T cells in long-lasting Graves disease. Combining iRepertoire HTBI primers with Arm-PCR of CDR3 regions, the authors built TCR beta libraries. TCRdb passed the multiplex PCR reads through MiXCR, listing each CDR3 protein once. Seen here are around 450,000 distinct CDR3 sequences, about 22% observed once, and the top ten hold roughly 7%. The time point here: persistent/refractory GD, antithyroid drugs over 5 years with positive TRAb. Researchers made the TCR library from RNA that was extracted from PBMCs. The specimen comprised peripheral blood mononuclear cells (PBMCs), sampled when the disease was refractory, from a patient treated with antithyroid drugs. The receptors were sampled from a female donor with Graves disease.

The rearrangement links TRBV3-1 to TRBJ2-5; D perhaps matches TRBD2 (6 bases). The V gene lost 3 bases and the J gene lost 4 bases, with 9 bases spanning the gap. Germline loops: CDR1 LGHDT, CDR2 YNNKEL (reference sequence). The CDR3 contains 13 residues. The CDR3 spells CASSQPSAETQYF. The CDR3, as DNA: TGTGCCAGCAGCCAGCCTAGCGCAGAGACCCAGTACTTC.

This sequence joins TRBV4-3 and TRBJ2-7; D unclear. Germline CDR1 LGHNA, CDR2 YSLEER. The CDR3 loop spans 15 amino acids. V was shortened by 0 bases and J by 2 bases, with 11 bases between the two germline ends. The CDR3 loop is CASSQERALPYEQYF. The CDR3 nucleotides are TGCGCCAGCAGCCAAGAAAGAGCCCTACCCTACGAGCAGTACTTC.

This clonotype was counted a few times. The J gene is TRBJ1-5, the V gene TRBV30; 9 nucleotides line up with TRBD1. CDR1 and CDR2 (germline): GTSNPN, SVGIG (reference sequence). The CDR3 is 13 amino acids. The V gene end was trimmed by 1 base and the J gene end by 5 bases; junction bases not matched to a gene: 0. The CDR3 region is CAWSGTGDQPQHF. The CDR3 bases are TGTGCCTGGAGTGGGACAGGGGATCAGCCCCAGCATTTT. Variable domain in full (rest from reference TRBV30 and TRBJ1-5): SQTIHQWPATLVQPVGSPLSLECTVEGTSNPNLYWYRQAAGRGLQLLFYSVGIGQISSEVPQNLSASRPQDRQFILSSKKLLLSDSGFYLCAWSGTGDQPQHFGDGTRLSIL.

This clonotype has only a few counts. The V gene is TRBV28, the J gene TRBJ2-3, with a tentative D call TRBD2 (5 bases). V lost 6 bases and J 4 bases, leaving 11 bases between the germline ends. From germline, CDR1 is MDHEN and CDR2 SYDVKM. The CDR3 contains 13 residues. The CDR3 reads CASSYGESDTQYF. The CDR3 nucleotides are TGTGCCAGCAGCTACGGGGAATCAGATACGCAGTATTTT. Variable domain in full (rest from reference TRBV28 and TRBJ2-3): DVKVTQSSRYLVKRTGEKVFLECVQDMDHENMFWYRQDPGLGLRLIYFSYDVKMKEKGDIPEGYSVSREKKERFSLILESASTNQTSMYLCASSYGESDTQYFGPGTRLTVL.

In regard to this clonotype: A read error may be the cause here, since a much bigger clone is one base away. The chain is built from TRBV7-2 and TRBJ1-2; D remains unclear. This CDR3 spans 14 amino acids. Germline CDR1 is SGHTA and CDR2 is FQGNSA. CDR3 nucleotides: TGTGCCAGCAGCTTAGGCTGGGGAATCCATGGCTACATCTTC. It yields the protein CASSLGWGIHGYIF.

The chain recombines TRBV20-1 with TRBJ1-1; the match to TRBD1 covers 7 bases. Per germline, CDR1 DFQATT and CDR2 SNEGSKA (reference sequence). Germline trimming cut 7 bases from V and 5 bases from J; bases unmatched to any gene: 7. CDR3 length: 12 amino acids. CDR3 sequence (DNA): TGCAGTGGAAAACAGGGGAGTACTGAAGCTTTCTTT. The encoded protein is CSGKQGSTEAFF.

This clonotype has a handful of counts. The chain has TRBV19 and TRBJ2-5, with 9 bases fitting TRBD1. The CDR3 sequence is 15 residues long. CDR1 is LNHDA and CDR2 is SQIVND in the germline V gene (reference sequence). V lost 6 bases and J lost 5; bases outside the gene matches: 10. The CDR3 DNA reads TGTGCCAGTAGATGGATGGCCGGGACAGGGGAGACCCAGTACTTC. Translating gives CASRWMAGTGETQYF.

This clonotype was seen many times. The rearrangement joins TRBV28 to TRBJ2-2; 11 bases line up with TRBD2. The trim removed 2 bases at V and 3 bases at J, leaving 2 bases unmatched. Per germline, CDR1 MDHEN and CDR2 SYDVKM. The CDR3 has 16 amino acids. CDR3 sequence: CASSLRLAGYTGELFF. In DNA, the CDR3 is TGTGCCAGCAGTTTAAGACTAGCGGGATACACCGGGGAGCTGTTTTTT.

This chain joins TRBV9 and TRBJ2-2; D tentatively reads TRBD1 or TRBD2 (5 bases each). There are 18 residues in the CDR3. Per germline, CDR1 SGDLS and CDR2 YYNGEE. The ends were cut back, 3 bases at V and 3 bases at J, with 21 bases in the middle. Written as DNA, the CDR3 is TGTGCCAGCAGCGCCAAGCTGGGGGTTAGTGGTGACACCGGGGAGCTGTTTTTT. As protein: CASSAKLGVSGDTGELFF.

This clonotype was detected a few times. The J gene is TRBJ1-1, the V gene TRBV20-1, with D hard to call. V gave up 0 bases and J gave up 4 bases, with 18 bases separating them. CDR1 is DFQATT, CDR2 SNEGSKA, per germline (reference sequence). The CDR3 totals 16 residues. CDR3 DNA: TGCAGTGCTAGAGAAAGGGTCTTACTTGTTGGCACTGAAGCTTTCTTT. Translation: CSARERVLLVGTEAFF.

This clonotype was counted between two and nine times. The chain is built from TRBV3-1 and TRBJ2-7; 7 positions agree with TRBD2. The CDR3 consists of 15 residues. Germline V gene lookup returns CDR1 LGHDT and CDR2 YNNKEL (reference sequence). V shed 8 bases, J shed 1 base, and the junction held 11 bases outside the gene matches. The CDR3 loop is CASGGTAGESYEQYF. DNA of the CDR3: TGTGCCAGCGGAGGAACGGCGGGAGAATCCTACGAGCAGTACTTC.

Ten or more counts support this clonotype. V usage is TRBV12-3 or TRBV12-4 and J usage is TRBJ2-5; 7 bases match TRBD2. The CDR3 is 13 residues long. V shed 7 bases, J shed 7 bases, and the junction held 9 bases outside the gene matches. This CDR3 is CASTKPGEGTQYF. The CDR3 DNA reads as TGTGCCAGCACTAAACCGGGGGAGGGGACCCAGTACTTC.

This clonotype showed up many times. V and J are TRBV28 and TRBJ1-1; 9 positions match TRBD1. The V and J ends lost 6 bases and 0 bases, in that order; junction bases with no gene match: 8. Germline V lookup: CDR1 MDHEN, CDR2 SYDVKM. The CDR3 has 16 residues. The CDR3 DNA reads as TGTGCCAGCAGAACCGGGACAGGGCGGGTGAACACTGAAGCTTTCTTT. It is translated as CASRTGTGRVNTEAFF.

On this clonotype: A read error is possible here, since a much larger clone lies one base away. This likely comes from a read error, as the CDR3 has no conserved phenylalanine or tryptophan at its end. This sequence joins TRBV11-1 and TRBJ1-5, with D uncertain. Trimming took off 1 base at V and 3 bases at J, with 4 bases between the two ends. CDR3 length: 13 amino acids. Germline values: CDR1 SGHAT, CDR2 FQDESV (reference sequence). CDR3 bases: TGTGCCAGCAGCTTAGACCACAATCAGCCCCAGCATTCT. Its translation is CASSLDHNQPQHS.

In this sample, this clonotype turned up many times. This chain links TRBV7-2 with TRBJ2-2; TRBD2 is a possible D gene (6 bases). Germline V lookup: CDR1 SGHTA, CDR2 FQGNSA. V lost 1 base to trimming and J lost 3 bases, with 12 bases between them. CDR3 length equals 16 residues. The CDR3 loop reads CASSLVPGTYTGELFF. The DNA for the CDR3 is TGTGCCAGCAGCTTAGTGCCAGGGACTTACACCGGGGAGCTGTTTTTT.

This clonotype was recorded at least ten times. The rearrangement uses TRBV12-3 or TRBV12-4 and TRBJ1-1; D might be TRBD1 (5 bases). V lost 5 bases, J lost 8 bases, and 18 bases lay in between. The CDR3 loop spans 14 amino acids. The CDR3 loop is CASSTAGTASEAFF. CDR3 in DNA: TGTGCCAGCAGTACCGCCGGGACCGCGTCCGAAGCTTTCTTT.

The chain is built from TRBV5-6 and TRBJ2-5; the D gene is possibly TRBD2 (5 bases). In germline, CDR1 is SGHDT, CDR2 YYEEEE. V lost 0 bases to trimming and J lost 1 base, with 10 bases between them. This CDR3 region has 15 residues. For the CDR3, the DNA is TGTGCCAGCAGCTTGGGTCCCACTAGCCAAGAGACCCAGTACTTC. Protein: CASSLGPTSQETQYF.

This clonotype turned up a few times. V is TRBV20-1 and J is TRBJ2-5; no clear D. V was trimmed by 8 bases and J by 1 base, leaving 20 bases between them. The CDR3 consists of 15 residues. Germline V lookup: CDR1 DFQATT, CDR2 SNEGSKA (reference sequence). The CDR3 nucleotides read TGCAGTCACCTAACTGAAGGCCACACCCAAGAGACCCAGTACTTC. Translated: CSHLTEGHTQETQYF.

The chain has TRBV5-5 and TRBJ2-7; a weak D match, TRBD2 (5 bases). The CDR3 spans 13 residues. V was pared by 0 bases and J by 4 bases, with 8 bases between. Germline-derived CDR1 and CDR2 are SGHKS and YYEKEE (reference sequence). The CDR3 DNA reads TGTGCCAGCAGCTTGGAGGACTGGTACGAGCAGTACTTC. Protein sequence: CASSLEDWYEQYF.

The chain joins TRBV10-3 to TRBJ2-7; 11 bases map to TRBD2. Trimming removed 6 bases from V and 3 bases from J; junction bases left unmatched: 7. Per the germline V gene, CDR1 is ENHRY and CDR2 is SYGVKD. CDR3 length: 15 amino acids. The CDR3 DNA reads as TGTGCCATCAGGCCCGGGACTAGCGGACACTACGAGCAGTACTTC. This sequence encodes CAIRPGTSGHYEQYF.

CDR3 DNA: TGTGCCATCAGCCAGACAGGGCTGGTCTATAATGGCTACACCTTC. It is translated as CAISQTGLVYNGYTF. The chain uses TRBV10-3 and TRBJ1-2; TRBD1 aligns across 7 bases. The CDR3 extends over 15 amino acids. J lost 6 bases, V lost 6 bases, and 13 bases had no gene match. CDR1 and CDR2 (germline): ENHRY, SYGVKD.

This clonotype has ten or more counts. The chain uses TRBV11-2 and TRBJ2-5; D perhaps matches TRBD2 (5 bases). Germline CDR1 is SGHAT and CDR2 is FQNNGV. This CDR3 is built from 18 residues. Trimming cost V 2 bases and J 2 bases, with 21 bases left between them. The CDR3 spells CASSLQPPLLGRQETQYF. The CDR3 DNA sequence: TGTGCCAGCAGCTTACAGCCCCCCCTACTAGGTAGACAAGAGACCCAGTACTTC.

The CDR3 loop reads CASSVETGRHEQYF. In DNA form, the CDR3 reads TGTGCCAGCAGCGTTGAGACAGGGAGGCACGAGCAGTACTTC. The rearrangement uses TRBV9 and TRBJ2-7; possible D gene TRBD1, 7 bases. This CDR3 has 14 amino acids. The V end was cut by 2 bases, the J end by 5 bases, with 14 bases between. Germline values: CDR1 SGDLS, CDR2 YYNGEE.

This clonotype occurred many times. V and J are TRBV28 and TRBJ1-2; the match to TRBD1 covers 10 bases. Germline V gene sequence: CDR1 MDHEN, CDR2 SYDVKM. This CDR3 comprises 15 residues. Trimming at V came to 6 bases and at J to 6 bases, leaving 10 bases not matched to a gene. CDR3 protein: CASRSGQGDADGYTF. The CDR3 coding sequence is TGTGCCAGCAGGTCAGGACAGGGGGATGCGGATGGCTACACCTTC.

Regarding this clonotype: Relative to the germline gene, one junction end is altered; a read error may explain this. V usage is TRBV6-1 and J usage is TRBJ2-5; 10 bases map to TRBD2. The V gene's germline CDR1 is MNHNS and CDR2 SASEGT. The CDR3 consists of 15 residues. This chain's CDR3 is CASSYTSGDQEAQYF. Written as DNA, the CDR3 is TGTGCCAGCAGTTATACTAGCGGGGACCAAGAGGCCCAGTACTTC.